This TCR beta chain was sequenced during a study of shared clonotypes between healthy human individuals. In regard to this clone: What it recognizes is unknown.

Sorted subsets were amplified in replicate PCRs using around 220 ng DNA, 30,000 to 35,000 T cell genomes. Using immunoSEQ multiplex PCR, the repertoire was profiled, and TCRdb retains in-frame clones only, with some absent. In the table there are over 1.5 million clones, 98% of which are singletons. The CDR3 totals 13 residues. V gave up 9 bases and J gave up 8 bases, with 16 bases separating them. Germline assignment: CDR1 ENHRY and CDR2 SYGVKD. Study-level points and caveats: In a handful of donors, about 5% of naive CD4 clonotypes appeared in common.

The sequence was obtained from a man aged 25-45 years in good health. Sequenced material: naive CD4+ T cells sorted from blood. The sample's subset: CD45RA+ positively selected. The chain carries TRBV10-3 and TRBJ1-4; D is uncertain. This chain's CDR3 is CAMVGRLGEKLFF. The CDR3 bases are TGTGCCATGGTGGGCAGGTTAGGGGAAAAACTGTTTTTT.